This TCR beta chain is drawn from a study of post-analysis software for immune sequencing data. Study in general: The courses of disease that were included comprised relapsing-remitting, secondary progressive and progressive-relapsing multiple sclerosis.

Built from TCR beta cDNA, the libraries had unique molecular identifiers in them. TCRdb recomputed calls from the PCR reads with MiXCR, one row per CDR3 protein. The data contain hundreds of thousands of distinct CDR3 sequences, 55% to 60% of them singletons. Sample: blood. This sequence was found in a girl aged 2 to 9 with multiple sclerosis.

CDR3 amino acids: CASSPPTVQEQYF. CDR3 bases: TGTGCCAGCAGTCCTCCGACAGTCCAGGAGCAGTACTTC. The chain links TRBV12-3 or TRBV12-4 to TRBJ2-7; tentative D call: TRBD1 (5 bases). With 5 bases removed from V and 7 bases from J, the gap between germline ends came to 15 bases. The CDR3 runs 13 residues.